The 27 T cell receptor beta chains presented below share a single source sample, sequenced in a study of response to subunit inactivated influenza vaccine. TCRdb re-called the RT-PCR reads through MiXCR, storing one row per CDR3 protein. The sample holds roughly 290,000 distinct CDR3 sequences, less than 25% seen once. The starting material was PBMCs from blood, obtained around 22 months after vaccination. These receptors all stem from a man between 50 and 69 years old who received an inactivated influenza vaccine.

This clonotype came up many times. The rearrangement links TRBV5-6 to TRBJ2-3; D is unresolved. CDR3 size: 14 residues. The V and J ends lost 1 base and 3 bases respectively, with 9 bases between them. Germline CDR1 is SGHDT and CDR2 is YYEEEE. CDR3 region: CASSLSSRTDTQYF. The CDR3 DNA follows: TGTGCCAGCAGCTTGTCTTCTCGGACAGATACGCAGTATTTT.

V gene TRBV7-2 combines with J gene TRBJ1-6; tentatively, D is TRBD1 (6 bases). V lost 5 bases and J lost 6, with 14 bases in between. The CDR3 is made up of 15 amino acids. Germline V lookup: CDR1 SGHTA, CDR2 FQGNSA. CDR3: CASSGDRSPNSPLHF. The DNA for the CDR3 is TGTGCCAGCAGCGGAGACAGGTCCCCTAATTCACCCCTCCACTTT.

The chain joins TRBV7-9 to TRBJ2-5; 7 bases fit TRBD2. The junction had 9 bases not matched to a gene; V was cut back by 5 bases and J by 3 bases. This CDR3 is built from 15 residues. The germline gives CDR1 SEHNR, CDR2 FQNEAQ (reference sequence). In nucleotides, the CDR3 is TGTGCCAGCAGCCCTCCCCGCGGGGGAGAAGAGACCCAGTACTTC. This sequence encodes CASSPPRGGEETQYF.

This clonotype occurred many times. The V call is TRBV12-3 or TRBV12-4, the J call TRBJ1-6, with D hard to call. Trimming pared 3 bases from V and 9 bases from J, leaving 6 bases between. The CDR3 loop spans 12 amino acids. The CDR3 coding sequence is TGTGCCAGCAGTTTTGAGGGTTCACCCCTCCACTTT. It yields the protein CASSFEGSPLHF.

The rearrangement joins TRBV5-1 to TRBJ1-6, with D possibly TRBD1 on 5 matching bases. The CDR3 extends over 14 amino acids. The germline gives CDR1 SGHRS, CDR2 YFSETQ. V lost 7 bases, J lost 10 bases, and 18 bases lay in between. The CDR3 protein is CASRPGGGRSPLHF. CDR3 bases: TGCGCCAGCCGGCCCGGGGGAGGACGATCACCCCTCCACTTT.

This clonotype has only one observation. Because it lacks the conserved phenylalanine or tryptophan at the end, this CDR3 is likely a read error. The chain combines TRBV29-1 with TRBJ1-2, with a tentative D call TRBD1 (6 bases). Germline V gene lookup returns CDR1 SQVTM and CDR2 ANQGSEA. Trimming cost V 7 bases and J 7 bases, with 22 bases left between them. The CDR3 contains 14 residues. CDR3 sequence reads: CSAFYRGQISGYTV. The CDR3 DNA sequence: TGCAGCGCCTTTTATCGGGGGCAAATCAGTGGCTACACCGTC.

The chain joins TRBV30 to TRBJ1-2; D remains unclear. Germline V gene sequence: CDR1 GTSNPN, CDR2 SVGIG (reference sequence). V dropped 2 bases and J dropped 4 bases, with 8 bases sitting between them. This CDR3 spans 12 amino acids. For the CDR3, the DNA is TGTGCCTGGAGTCCGGTAGGCTATGGCTACACCTTC. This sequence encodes CAWSPVGYGYTF.

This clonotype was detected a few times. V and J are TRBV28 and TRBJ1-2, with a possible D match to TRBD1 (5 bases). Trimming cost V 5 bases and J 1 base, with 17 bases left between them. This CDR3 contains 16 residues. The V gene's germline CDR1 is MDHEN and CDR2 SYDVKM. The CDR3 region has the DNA TGTGCCAGCAGTACAACCGCCGCGGGGCATAACTATGGCTACACCTTC. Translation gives CASSTTAAGHNYGYTF.

DNA for the CDR3: TGTGCCAGCAGTTACTCGACGGTTGACGGAGGCTACGAGCAGTACTTC. It codes for CASSYSTVDGGYEQYF. V usage is TRBV6-5 and J usage is TRBJ2-7; D perhaps matches TRBD2 (5 bases). CDR3 size: 16 residues. The V gene lost 0 bases and the J gene lost 3 bases, with 15 bases spanning the gap. CDR1 is MNHEY, CDR2 SVGAGI, per germline.

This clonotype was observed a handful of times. The CDR3 region has the DNA TGCGCCAGCAGCCCCCTAGCGGAATACAATGAGCAGTTCTTC. This encodes CASSPLAEYNEQFF. The chain carries TRBV4-3 and TRBJ2-1; the match to TRBD2 covers 7 bases. Germline loops: CDR1 LGHNA, CDR2 YSLEER. The CDR3 is 14 residues long. The trim removed 4 bases at V and 4 bases at J, leaving 4 bases unmatched.

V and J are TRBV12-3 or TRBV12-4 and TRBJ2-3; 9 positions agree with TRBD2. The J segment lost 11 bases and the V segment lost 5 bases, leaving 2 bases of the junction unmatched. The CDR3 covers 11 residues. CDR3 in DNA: TGTGCCAGCAGTCGAGCGGGGGGGCAGTATTTT. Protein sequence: CASSRAGGQYF.

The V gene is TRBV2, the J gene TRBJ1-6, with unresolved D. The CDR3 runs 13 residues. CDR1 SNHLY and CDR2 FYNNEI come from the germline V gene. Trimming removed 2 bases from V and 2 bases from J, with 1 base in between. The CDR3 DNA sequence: TGTGCCAGCAGTGAAACCTATAATTCACCCCTCCACTTT. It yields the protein CASSETYNSPLHF. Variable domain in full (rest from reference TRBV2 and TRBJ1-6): EPEVTQTPSHQVTQMGQEVILRCVPISNHLYFYWYRQILGQKVEFLVSFYNNEISEKSEIFDDQFSVERPDGSNFTLKIRSTKLEDSAMYFCASSETYNSPLHFGNGTRLTVT.

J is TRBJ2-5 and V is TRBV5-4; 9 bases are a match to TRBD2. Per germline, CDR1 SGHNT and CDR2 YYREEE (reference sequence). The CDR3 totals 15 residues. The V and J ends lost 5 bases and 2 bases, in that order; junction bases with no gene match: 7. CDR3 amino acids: CASSFPSGGQETQYF. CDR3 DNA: TGTGCCAGCAGTTTTCCGAGCGGGGGGCAAGAGACCCAGTACTTC. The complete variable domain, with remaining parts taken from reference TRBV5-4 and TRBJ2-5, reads ETGVTQSPTHLIKTRGQQVTLRCSSQSGHNTVSWYQQALGQGPQFIFQYYREEENGRGNFPPRFSGLQFPNYSSELNVNALELDDSALYLCASSFPSGGQETQYFGPGTRLLVL.

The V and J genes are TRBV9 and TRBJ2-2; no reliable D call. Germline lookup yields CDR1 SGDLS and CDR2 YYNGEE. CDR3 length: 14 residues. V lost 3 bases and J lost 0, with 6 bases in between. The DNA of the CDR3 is TGTGCCAGCAGCGGCACTCCGAACACCGGGGAGCTGTTTTTT. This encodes CASSGTPNTGELFF.

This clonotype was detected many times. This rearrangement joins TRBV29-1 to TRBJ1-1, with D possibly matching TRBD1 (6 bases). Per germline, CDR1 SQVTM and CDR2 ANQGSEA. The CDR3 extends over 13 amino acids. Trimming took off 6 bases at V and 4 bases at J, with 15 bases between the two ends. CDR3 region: CSVAGHPGTEAFF. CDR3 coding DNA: TGCAGCGTAGCGGGACACCCGGGCACTGAAGCTTTCTTT. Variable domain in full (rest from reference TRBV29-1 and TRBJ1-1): SAVISQKPSRDICQRGTSLTIQCQVDSQVTMMFWYRQQPGQSLTLIATANQGSEATYESGFVIDKFPISRPNLTFSTLTVSNMSPEDSSIYLCSVAGHPGTEAFFGQGTRLTVV.

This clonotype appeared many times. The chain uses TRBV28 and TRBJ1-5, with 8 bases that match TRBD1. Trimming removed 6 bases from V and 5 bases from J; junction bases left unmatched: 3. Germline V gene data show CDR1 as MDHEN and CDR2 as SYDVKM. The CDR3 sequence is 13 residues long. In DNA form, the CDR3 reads TGTGCCAGCAGCACGACAGGGGATCAGCCCCAGCATTTT. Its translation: CASSTTGDQPQHF.

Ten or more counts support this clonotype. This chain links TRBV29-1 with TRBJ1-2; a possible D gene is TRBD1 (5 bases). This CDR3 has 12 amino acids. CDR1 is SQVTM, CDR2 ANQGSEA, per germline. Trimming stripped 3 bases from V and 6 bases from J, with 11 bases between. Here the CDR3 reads CSVDPQVNGYTF. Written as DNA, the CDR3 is TGCAGCGTTGATCCACAGGTCAATGGCTACACCTTC.

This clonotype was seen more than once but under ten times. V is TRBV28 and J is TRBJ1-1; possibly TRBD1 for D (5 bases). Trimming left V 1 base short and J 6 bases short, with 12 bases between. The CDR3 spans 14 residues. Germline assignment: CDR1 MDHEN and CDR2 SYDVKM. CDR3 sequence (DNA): TGTGCCAGCAGTTTATTGTCAGGGCGGGCTGAAGCTTTCTTT. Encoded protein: CASSLLSGRAEAFF.

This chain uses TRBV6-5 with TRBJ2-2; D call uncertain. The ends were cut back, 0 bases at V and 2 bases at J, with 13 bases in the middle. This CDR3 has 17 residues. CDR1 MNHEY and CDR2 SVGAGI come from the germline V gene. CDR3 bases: TGTGCCAGCAGTTACTCGATCTCGACAACTAACACCGGGGAGCTGTTTTTT. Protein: CASSYSISTTNTGELFF.

The CDR3 region has the DNA TGCGCCAGCAGCTTGGGAACAGCGGGGTCCTACGAGCAGTACTTC. Translating gives CASSLGTAGSYEQYF. The V gene is TRBV5-1, the J gene TRBJ2-7; 7 nucleotides line up with TRBD2. This CDR3 comprises 15 residues. Germline V CDR1 and CDR2: SGHRS, YFSETQ. Losses at the gene ends were 0 bases for V and 1 base for J; bases not matched to a gene: 4. The full variable domain, completed using reference TRBV5-1 and TRBJ2-7, is KAGVTQTPRYLIKTRGQQVTLSCSPISGHRSVSWYQQTPGQGLQFLFEYFSETQRNKGNFPGRFSGRQFSNSRSEMNVSTLELGDSALYLCASSLGTAGSYEQYFGPGTRLTVT.

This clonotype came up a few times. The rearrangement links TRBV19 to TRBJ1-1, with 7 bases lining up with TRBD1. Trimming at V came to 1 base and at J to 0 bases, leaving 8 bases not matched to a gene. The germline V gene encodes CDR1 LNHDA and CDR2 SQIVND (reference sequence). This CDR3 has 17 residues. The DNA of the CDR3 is TGTGCCAGTAGTATAGTCCTAACTAGGGGGCTGAACACTGAAGCTTTCTTT. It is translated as CASSIVLTRGLNTEAFF. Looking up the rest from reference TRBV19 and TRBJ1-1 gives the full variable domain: DGGITQSPKYLFRKEGQNVTLSCEQNLNHDAMYWYRQDPGQGLRLIYYSQIVNDFQKGDIAEGYSVSREKKESFPLTVTSAQKNPTAFYLCASSIVLTRGLNTEAFFGQGTRLTVV.

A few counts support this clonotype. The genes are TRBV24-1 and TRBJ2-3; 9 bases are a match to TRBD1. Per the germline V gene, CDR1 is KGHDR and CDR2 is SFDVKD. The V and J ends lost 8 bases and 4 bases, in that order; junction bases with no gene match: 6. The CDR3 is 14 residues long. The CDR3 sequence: CATTTGGFADTQYF. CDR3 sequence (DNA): TGTGCCACCACAACAGGGGGCTTCGCAGATACGCAGTATTTT.

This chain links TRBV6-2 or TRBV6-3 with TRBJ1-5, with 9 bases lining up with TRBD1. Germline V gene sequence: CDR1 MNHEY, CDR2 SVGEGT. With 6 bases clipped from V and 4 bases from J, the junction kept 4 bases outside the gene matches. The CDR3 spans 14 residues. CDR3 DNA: TGTGCCAGCAGAAGGACAGGGGCTAATCAGCCCCAGCATTTT. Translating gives CASRRTGANQPQHF.

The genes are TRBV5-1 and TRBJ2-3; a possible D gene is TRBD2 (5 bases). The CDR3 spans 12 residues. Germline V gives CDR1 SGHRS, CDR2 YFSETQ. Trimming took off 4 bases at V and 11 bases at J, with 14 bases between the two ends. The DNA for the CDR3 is TGCGCCAGCAGCCCGGGGTCCCATCTGCAGTATTTT. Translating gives CASSPGSHLQYF.

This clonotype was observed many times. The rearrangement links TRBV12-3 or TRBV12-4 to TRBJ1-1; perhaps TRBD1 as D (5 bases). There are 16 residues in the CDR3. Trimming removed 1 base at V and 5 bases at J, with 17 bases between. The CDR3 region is CASSLGLSAGLTEAFF. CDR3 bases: TGTGCCAGCAGTTTAGGTTTGAGTGCAGGGCTGACTGAAGCTTTCTTT.

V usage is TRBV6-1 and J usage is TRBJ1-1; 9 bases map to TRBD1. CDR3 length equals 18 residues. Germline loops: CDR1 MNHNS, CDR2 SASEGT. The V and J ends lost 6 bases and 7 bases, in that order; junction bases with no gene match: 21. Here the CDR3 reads CASSPFFGIGQGSIEAFF. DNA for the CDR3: TGTGCCAGCAGCCCCTTTTTTGGTATAGGACAGGGGAGTATTGAAGCTTTCTTT.

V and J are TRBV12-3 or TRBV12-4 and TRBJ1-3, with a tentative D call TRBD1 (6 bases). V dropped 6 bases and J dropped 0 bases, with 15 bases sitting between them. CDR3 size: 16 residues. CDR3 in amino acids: CASSPDRSLSGNTIYF. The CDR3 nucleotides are TGTGCCAGCAGCCCAGACAGGTCCCTCTCTGGAAACACCATATATTTT.